This is a list of T cell receptor beta chains from one sample in a study of T cell responses to AZD1222 COVID-19 vaccine. Clones were read by immunoSEQ multiplex PCR, and TCRdb kept only the in-frame ones, dropping some. The table shows about 92,000 clones, with approximately 88% occurring only once. Sequencing used peripheral blood, obtained on day 0 of AZD1222 vaccination. The receptors stem from an adult in good health. The CDR3 runs from the conserved cysteine through the conserved F or W. D genes are given only for firm matches. A clone size is listed for some rows: how often the clone was seen (once, few, many), or a class if it is expanded.

TRBD1 - TRBJ2-6 TRBV9 CASSHRDRGLGANVLTF TGTGCCAGCAGCCACCGGGACAGGGGGCTTGGGGCCAACGTCCTGACTTTC
- - TRBJ2-5 TRBV5-5 CASSSPGGGETQYF TGTGCCAGCAGCTCACCCGGGGGTGGGGAGACCCAGTACTTC
- - TRBJ2-1 TRBV28 CASSIAGGDNEQFF TGTGCCAGCAGCATCGCTGGAGGCGACAATGAGCAGTTCTTC
- - TRBJ2-3 TRBV28 CASSSGQGTDTQYF TGTGCCAGCAGTTCGGGGCAGGGCACAGATACGCAGTATTTT
- - TRBJ2-6 TRBV5-6 CASAASPPGANVLTF TGTGCCAGCGCCGCGTCACCCCCTGGGGCCAACGTCCTGACTTTC
- - TRBJ2-7 TRBV15 CATSRDGFYEQYF TGTGCCACCAGCCGCGACGGTTTTTACGAGCAGTACTTC
- - TRBJ2-1 TRBV29-1 CSVEGGEQFF TGCAGCGTTGAAGGGGGTGAGCAGTTCTTC
- - TRBJ1-6 TRBV5-3 CARSLDKQGSGSPLHF TGTGCCAGAAGCTTGGACAAACAGGGCTCGGGTTCACCCCTCCACTTT
- - TRBJ2-2 TRBV7-8 CASSASNTGELFF TGTGCCAGCAGCGCCTCGAACACCGGGGAGCTGTTTTTT
TRBD1 once TRBJ2-7 TRBV19 CASSFRDRIHEQYF TGTGCCAGTAGTTTCCGGGACAGGATCCACGAGCAGTACTTC
TRBD1 - TRBJ1-6 TRBV2 CASLDRINSPLHF TGTGCCAGCTTGGACAGGATTAATTCACCCCTCCACTTT
- - TRBJ2-7 TRBV12-3/TRBV12-4 CASRPTGSYEQYF TGTGCCAGCAGACCGACGGGATCCTACGAGCAGTACTTC
- - TRBJ1-6 TRBV19 CASSDQDGMNSPLHF TGTGCCAGTAGCGATCAGGACGGCATGAATTCACCCCTCCACTTT